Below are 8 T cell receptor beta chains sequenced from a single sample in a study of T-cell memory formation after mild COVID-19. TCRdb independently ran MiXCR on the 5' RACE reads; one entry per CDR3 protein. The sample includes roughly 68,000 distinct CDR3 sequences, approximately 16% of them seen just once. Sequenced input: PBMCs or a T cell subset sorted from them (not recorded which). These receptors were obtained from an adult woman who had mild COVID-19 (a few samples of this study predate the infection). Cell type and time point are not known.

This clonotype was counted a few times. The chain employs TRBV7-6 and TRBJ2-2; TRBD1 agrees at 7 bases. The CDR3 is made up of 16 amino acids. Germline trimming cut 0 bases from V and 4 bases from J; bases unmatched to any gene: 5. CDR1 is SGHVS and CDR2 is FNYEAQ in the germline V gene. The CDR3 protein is CASSLAPGGSTGELFF. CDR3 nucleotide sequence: TGTGCCAGCAGCTTAGCGCCAGGGGGTTCCACCGGGGAGCTGTTTTTT.

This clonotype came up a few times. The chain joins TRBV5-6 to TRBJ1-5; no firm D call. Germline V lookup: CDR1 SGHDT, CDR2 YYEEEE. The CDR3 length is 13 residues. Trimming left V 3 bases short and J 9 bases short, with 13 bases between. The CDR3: CASSSGLRAPQHF. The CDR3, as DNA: TGTGCCAGCAGCTCGGGCCTAAGGGCGCCCCAGCATTTT.

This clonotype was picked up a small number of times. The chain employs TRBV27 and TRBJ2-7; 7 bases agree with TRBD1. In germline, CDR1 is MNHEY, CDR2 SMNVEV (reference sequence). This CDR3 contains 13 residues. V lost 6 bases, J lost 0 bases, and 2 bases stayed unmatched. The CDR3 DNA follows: TGTGCCAGCAGCCGGGACAGCTCCTACGAGCAGTACTTC. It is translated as CASSRDSSYEQYF.

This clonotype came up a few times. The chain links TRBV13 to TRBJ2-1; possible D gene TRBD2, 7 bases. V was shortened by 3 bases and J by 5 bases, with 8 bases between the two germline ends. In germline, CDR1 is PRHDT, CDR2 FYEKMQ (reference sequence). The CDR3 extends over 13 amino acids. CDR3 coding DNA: TGTGCCAGCAGCTTCGGGGGGCACAATGAGCAGTTCTTC. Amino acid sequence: CASSFGGHNEQFF.

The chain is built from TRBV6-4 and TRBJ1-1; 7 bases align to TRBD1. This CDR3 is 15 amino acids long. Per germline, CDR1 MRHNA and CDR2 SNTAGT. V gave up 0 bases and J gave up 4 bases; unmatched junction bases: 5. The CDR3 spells CASSDSRAGGTEAFF. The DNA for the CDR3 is TGTGCCAGCAGTGACTCAAGGGCAGGGGGCACTGAAGCTTTCTTT.

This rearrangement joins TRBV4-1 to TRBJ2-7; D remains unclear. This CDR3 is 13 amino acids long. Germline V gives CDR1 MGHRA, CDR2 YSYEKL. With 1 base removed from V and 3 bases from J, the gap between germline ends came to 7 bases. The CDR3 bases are TGCGCCAGCAGCCAAGGATCGGACTACGAGCAGTACTTC. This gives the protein CASSQGSDYEQYF.

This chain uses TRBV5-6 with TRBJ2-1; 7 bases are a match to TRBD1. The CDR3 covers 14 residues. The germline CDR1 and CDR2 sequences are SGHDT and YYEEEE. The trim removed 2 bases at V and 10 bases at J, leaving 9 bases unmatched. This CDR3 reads CASSFGQVDWEQFF. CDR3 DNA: TGTGCCAGCAGCTTCGGACAGGTGGATTGGGAGCAGTTCTTC.

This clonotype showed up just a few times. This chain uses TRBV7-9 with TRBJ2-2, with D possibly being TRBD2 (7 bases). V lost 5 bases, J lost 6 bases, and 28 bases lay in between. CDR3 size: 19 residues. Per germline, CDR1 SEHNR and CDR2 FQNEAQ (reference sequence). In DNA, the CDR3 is TGTGCCAGCAGCGGACGGGGGGCCGACGAGGCTCGTATGTCCGGGGAGCTGTTTTTT. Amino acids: CASSGRGADEARMSGELFF. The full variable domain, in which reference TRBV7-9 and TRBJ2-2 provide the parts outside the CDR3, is DTGVSQNPRHKITKRGQNVTFRCDPISEHNRLYWYRQTLGQGPEFLTYFQNEAQLEKSRLLSDRFSAERPKGSFSTLEIQRTEQGDSAMYLCASSGRGADEARMSGELFFGEGSRLTVL.